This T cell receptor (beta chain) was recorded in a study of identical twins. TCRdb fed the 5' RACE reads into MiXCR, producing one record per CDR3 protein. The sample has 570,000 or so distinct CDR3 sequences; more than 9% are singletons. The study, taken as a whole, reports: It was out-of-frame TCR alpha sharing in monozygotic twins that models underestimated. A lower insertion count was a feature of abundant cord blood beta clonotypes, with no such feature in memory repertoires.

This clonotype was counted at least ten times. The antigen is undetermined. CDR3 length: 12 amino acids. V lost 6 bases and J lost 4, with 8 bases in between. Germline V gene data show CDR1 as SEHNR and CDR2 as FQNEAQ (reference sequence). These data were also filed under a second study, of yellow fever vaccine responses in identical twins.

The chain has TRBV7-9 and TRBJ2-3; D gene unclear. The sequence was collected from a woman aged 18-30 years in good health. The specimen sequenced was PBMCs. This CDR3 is CASSPDPDTQYF. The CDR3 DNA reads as TGTGCCAGCAGTCCCGACCCAGATACGCAGTATTTT.